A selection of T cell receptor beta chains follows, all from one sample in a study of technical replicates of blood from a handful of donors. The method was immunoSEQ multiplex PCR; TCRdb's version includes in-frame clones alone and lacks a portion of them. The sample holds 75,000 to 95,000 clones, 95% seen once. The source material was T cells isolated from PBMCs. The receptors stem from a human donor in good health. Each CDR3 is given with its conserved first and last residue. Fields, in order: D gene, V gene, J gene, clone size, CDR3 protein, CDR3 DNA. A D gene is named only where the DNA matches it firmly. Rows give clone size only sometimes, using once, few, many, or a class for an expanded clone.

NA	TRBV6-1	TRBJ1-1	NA	CASPESGRNTEAFF	TGTGCCAGCCCCGAGTCTGGGCGGAACACTGAAGCTTTCTTT
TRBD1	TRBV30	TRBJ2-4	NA	CAWGLGQVLAKNIQYF	TGTGCCTGGGGCCTTGGACAGGTACTAGCCAAAAACATTCAGTACTTC
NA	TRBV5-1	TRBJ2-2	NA	CASSLGNSNTGELFF	TGCGCCAGCAGCTTGGGGAACAGCAACACCGGGGAGCTGTTTTTT
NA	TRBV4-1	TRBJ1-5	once	CASSQDDRSNQPQHF	TGCGCCAGCAGCCAAGATGACAGGAGCAATCAGCCCCAGCATTTT
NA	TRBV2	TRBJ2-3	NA	CASSELAAGADTQYF	TGTGCCAGCAGTGAGTTAGCGGCGGGCGCAGATACGCAGTATTTT
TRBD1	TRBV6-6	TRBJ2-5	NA	CASTRDRQETQYF	TGTGCCAGCACCAGGGACAGACAAGAGACCCAGTACTTC
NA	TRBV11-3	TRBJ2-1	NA	CASSLGGDRDEQFF	TGTGCCAGCAGCTTAGGGGGGGACCGGGACGAGCAGTTCTTC
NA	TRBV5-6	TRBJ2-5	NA	CASSWWNRAPQETQYF	TGTGCCAGCAGCTGGTGGAACAGGGCACCCCAAGAGACCCAGTACTTC
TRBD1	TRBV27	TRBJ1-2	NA	CASSPTGGQGDGYTF	TGTGCCAGCAGTCCGACCGGGGGACAGGGTGATGGCTACACCTTC
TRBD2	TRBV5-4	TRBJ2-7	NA	CASSLRAGLAGADEQYF	TGTGCCAGCAGCTTGAGAGCCGGACTAGCGGGGGCGGACGAGCAGTACTTC
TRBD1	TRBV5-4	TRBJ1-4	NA	CASSKRTGGLTNEKLFF	TGTGCCAGCAGCAAACGGACAGGGGGCCTCACTAATGAAAAACTGTTTTTT
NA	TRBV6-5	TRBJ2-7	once	CASSYSQGDYEQYF	TGTGCCAGCAGTTACTCGCAGGGTGATTACGAGCAGTACTTC
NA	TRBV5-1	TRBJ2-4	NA	CASREGAAKNIQYF	TGCGCCAGCAGGGAAGGGGCGGCCAAAAACATTCAGTACTTC
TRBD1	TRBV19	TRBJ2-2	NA	CASSNPGTATGELFF	TGTGCCAGTAGTAACCCCGGGACAGCCACCGGGGAGCTGTTTTTT
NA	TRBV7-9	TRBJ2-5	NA	CASSLNSLAFPVTQYF	TGTGCCAGCAGCTTAAATTCCCTAGCCTTTCCCGTGACCCAGTACTTC
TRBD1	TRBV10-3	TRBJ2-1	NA	CASTGQGSNEQFF	TGTGCCAGCACGGGACAGGGCTCGAATGAGCAGTTCTTC
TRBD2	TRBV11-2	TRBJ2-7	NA	CASSAIAGSSYEQYF	TGTGCCAGCAGCGCTATAGCGGGGAGCTCCTACGAGCAGTACTTC
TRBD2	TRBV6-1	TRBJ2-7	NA	CASSEWRLAGTYEQYF	TGTGCCAGCAGTGAATGGAGGCTAGCGGGTACCTACGAGCAGTACTTC
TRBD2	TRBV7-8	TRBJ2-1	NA	CASSLSGTSGIPQFF	TGTGCCAGCAGCTTATCCGGGACTAGCGGGATACCGCAGTTCTTC
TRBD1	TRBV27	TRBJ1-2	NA	CASSRPGQMSGGYTF	TGTGCCAGCAGCCGACCGGGACAGATGTCGGGTGGCTACACCTTC
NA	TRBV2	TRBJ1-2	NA	CASSVAEIYGYTF	TGTGCCAGCAGTGTAGCCGAGATTTATGGCTACACCTTC
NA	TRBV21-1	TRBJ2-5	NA	CASSKASGGEQETQYF	TGTGCCAGCAGCAAAGCAAGCGGGGGGGAACAAGAGACCCAGTACTTC
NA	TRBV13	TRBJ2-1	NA	CASSFSSDEQFF	TGTGCCAGCAGCTTTTCGAGCGATGAGCAGTTCTTC